Listed here is a single T cell receptor beta chain. Sequencing used immunoSEQ multiplex PCR; TCRdb keeps in-frame clones, though not all of them. The sample includes about 52,000 clones, approximately 90% of them seen just once. This CDR3 spans 14 amino acids. The germline gives CDR1 SGHDT, CDR2 YYEEEE. V dropped 0 bases and J dropped 10; count of bases not matched to a gene: 6. The sample is drawn from a study of blood T cell repertoires in COVID-19. The sequence came from a man in his 70s with acute or convalescent COVID-19. V usage is TRBV5-6 and J usage is TRBJ1-4; 7 bases match TRBD1. Source material: peripheral blood. For the CDR3, the DNA is TGTGCCAGCAGCTTGGATAGGGGGCGCGGAAAACTGTTTTTT. Translated: CASSLDRGRGKLFF.